The sequence of this TCR beta chain was determined in a study of shared clonotypes between healthy human individuals. The protocol was immunoSEQ multiplex PCR, while the TCRdb copy is restricted to in-frame clones and leaves out a portion. The sample contains roughly 1.5 million clones, 95% to 99% of which appear only once. Note on this clone: Its cognate antigen is unknown.

Study outcomes and limitations: The rarefaction results pointed to incomplete sorted-subset sequencing despite large depth. Roughly 4.7% was the fraction of naive CD4 clonotypes found shared across a handful of donors.

Naive CD45RA+ and memory CD45RA-negative subsets were split from CD4+ cells. The specimen sequenced was naive CD4+ T cells sorted from blood. Subset denoted: CD45RA+ positively selected. This TCR came from a man aged 25 to 40 in good health.

CDR3 sequence (DNA): TGTGCCAGCAGCCCCCAGCAGGGTACCACCGGGGAGCTGTTTTTT. Protein sequence: CASSPQQGTTGELFF. The V and J genes are TRBV5-5 and TRBJ2-2; perhaps TRBD1 as D (5 bases). CDR1 is SGHKS and CDR2 is YYEKEE in the germline V gene (reference sequence). The CDR3 extends over 15 amino acids. V was trimmed by 4 bases and J by 4 bases, leaving 14 bases between them. The entire variable domain, with the rest obtained from reference TRBV5-5 and TRBJ2-2, is as follows: DAGVTQSPTHLIKTRGQQVTLRCSPISGHKSVSWYQQVLGQGPQFIFQYYEKEERGRGNFPDRFSARQFPNYSSELNVNALLLGDSALYLCASSPQQGTTGELFFGEGSRLTVL.